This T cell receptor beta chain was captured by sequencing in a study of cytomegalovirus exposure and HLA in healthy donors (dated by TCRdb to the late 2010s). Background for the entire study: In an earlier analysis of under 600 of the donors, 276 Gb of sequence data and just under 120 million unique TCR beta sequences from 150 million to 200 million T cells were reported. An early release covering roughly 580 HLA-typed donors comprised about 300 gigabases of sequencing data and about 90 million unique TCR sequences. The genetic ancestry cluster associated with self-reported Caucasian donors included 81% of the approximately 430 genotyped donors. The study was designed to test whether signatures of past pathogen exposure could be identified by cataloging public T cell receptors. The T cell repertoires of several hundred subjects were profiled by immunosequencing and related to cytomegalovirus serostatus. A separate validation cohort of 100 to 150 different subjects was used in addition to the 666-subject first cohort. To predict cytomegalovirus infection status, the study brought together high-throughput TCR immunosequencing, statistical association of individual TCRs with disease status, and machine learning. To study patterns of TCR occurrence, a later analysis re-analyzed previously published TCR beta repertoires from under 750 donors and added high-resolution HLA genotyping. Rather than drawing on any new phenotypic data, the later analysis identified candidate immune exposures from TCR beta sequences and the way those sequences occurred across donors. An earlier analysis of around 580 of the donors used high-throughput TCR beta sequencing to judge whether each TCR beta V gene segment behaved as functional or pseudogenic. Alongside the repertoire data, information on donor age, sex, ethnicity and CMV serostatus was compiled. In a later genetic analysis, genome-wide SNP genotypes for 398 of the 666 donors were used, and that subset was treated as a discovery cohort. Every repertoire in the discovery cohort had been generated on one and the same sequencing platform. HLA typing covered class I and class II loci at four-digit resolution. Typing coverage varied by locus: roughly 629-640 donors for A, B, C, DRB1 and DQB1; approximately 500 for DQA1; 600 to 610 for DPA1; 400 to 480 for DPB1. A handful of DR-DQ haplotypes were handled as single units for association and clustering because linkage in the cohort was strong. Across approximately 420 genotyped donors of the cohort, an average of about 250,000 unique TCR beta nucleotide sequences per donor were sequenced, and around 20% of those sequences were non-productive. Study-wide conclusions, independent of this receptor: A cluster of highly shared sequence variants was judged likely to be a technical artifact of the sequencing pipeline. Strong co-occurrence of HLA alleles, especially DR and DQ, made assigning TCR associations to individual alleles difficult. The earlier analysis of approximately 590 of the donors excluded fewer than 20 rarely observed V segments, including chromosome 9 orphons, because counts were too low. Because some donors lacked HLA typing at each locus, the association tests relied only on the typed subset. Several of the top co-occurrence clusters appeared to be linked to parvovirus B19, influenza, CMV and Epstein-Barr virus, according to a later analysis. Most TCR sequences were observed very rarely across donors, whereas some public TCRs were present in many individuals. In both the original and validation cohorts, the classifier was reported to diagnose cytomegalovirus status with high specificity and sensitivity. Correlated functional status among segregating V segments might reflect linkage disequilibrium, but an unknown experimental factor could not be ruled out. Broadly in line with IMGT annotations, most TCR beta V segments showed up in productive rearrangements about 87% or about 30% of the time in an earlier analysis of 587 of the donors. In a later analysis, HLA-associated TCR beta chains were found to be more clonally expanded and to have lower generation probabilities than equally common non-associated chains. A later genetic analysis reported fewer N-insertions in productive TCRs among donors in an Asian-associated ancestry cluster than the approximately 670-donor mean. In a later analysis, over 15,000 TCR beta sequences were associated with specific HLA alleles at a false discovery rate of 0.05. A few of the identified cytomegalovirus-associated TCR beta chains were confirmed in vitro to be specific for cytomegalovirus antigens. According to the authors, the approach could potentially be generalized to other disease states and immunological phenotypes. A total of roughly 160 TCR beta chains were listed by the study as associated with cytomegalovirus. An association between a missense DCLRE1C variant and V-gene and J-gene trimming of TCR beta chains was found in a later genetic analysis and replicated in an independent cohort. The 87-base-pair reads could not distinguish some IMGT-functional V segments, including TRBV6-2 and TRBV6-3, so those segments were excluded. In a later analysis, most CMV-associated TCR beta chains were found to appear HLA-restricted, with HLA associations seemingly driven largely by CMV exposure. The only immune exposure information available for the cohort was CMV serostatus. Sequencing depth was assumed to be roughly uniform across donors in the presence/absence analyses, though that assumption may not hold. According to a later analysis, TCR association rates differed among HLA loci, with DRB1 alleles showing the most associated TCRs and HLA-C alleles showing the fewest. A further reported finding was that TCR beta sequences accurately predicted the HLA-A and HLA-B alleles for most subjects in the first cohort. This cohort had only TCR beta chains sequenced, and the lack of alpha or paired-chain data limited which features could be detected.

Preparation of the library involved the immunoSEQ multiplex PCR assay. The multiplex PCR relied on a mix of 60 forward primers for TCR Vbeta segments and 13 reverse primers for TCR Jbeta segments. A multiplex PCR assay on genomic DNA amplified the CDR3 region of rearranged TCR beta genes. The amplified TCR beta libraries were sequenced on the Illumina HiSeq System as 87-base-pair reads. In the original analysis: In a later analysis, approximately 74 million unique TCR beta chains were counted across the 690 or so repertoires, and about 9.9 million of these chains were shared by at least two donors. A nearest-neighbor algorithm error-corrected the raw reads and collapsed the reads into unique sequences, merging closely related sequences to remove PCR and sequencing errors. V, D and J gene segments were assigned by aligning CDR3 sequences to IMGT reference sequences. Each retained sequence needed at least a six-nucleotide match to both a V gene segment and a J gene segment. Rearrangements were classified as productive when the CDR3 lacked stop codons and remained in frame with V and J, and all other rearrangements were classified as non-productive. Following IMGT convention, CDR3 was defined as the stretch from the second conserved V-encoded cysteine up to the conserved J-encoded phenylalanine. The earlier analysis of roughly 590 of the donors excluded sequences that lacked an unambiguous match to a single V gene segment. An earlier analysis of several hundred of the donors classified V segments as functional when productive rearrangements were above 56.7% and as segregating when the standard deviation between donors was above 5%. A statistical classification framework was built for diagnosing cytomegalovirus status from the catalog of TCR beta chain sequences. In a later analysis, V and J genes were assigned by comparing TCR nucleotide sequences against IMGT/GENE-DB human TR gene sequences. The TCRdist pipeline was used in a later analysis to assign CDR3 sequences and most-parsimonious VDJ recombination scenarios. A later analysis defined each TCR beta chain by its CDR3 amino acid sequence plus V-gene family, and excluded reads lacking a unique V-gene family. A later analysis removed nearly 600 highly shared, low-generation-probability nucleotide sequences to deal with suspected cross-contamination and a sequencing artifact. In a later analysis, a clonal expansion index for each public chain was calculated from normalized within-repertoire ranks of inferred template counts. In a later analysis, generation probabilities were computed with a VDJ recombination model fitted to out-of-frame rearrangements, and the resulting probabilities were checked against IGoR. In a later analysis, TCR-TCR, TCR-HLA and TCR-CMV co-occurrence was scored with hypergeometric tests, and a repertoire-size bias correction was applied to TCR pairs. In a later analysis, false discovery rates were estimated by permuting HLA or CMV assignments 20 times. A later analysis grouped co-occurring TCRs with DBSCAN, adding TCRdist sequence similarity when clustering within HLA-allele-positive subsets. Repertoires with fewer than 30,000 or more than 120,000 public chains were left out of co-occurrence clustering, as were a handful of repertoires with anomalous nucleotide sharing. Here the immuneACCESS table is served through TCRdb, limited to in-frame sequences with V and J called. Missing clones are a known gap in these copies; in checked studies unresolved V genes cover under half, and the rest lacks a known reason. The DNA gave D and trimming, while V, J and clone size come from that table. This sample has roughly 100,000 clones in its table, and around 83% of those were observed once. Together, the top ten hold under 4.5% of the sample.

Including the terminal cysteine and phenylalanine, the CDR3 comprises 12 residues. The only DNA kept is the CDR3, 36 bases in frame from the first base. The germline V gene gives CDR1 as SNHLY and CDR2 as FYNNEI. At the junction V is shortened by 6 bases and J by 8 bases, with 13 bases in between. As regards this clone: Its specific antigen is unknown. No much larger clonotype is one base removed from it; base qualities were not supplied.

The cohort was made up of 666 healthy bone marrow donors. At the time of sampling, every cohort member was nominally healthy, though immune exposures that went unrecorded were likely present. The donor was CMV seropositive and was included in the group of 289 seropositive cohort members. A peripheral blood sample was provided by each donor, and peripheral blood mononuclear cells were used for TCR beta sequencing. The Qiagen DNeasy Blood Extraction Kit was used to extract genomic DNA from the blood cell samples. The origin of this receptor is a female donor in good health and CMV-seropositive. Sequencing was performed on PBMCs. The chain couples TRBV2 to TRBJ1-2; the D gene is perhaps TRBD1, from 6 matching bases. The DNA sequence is TGTGCCAGCAGGATAGGGGGACACGGCTACACCTTC. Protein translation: CASRIGGHGYTF.